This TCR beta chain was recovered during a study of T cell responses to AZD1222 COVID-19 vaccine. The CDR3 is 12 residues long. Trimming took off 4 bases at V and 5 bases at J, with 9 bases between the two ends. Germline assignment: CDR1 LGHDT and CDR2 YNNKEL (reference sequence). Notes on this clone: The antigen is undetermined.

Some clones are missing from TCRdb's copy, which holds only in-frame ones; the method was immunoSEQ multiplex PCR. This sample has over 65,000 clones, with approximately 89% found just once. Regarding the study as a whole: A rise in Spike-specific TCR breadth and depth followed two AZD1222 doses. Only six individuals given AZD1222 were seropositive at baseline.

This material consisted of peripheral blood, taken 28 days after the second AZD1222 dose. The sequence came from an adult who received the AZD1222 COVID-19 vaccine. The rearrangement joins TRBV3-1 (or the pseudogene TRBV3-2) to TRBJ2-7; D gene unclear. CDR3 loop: CASSRNVDEQYF. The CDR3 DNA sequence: TGTGCCAGCAGCCGTAACGTTGACGAGCAGTACTTC.